Listed here are 21 T cell receptor beta chains from one sample, sequenced in a study of regulatory T cells in long-lasting Graves disease. Both iRepertoire HTBI primers and Arm-PCR of CDR3 regions were used to build the TCR beta libraries. MiXCR, applied by TCRdb to the multiplex PCR reads, yields one record per CDR3 protein. The profile shows roughly 400,000 distinct CDR3 sequences, roughly 20% of them singletons. Time point of the sample: persistent/refractory GD, antithyroid drugs over 5 years with positive TRAb. RNA from PBMCs was the source of the TCR library. The source was peripheral blood mononuclear cells (PBMCs), collected when the disease was refractory, from a patient treated with antithyroid drugs. Receptors were obtained from a female donor with Graves disease.

The CDR3 region is CAWSTLRWTGELFF. CDR3 sequence (DNA): TGTGCCTGGAGTACCCTGAGGTGGACCGGGGAGCTGTTTTTT. The chain combines TRBV30 with TRBJ2-2, with D unresolved. The CDR3 is made up of 14 amino acids. In germline, CDR1 is GTSNPN, CDR2 SVGIG (reference sequence). V lost 2 bases to trimming and J lost 5 bases, with 12 bases between them.

The chain carries TRBV28 and TRBJ1-1, with D perhaps matching TRBD1 (5 bases). The V end was cut by 5 bases, the J end by 0 bases, with 13 bases between. The germline V gene encodes CDR1 MDHEN and CDR2 SYDVKM. This CDR3 has 15 residues. CDR3 DNA sequence: TGTGCCAGCAGTCCCTCGGGACGGGTGAACACTGAAGCTTTCTTT. Residues: CASSPSGRVNTEAFF.

This rearrangement joins TRBV10-3 to TRBJ2-7; tentatively, D is TRBD1 (6 bases). The CDR3 sequence is 12 residues long. V lost 7 bases and J lost 0, with 7 bases in between. Germline V gene lookup returns CDR1 ENHRY and CDR2 SYGVKD. This CDR3 is CAIKGDSYEQYF. In DNA, the CDR3 is TGTGCCATCAAGGGGGACTCCTACGAGCAGTACTTC.

This clonotype has ten or more counts. The J gene is TRBJ2-2, the V gene TRBV24-1, with D perhaps being TRBD1 or TRBD2 (5 bases each). CDR3 length: 17 residues. The germline V and J ends were trimmed by 5 bases and 8 bases, with 23 bases remaining between them. CDR1 is KGHDR and CDR2 is SFDVKD in the germline V gene. This CDR3 reads CATSAAAGAGTLGELFF. CDR3 bases: TGTGCCACCAGTGCCGCCGCCGGGGCAGGGACGTTGGGGGAGCTGTTTTTT.

This clonotype appeared many times. V is TRBV29-1 and J is TRBJ2-7; 7 nucleotides agree with TRBD1. The germline V gene has CDR1 SQVTM and CDR2 ANQGSEA. Trimming cost V 5 bases and J 7 bases; bases outside gene matches: 8. This CDR3 contains 12 residues. The DNA for the CDR3 is TGCAGCGTTTTATACGGACAGGATGAGCAGTACTTC. Translated: CSVLYGQDEQYF.

This clonotype was recorded many times. The chain employs TRBV27 and TRBJ1-1, with 7 positions matching TRBD1. V lost 8 bases, J lost 0 bases, and 9 bases stayed unmatched. The germline gives CDR1 MNHEY, CDR2 SMNVEV (reference sequence). This CDR3 spans 15 amino acids. The CDR3 region has the DNA TGTGCCAGCGCTAGGGACAGCTCAATGAACACTGAAGCTTTCTTT. Translating gives CASARDSSMNTEAFF.

The CDR3 DNA is TGCGCCAGCAGCTCGCCTAATGAAAAACTGTTTTTT. Amino acids: CASSSPNEKLFF. V and J are TRBV5-1 and TRBJ1-4; no clear D gene. This CDR3 has 12 residues. Trimming removed 3 bases from V and 3 bases from J, with 3 bases in between. CDR1 and CDR2 from the germline V gene are SGHRS and YFSETQ.

This clonotype appeared many times. The CDR3 DNA reads as TGTGCCAGCAGTTTACTCCCGCGAGGAGGAAACACCATATATTTT. Its protein product is CASSLLPRGGNTIYF. V is TRBV28 and J is TRBJ1-3, with D unclear. CDR3 size: 15 residues. Germline CDR1 and CDR2: MDHEN and SYDVKM. V lost 2 bases, J lost 4 bases, and 12 bases lay in between.

This clonotype showed up just a few times. The genes are TRBV7-9 and TRBJ1-6; D unclear. CDR3 length: 15 amino acids. V was cut by 5 bases and J by 7 bases, with 15 bases left in between. Germline CDR1 is SEHNR and CDR2 is FQNEAQ (reference sequence). The CDR3 DNA reads as TGTGCCAGCAGCCCGCCCGGGCCGACGAATTCACCCCTCCACTTT. Protein sequence: CASSPPGPTNSPLHF.

Notes on this clonotype: This may stem from a read error, because a much larger clone lies one nucleotide away. This chain links TRBV30 with TRBJ2-6; D assignment may be TRBD1 or TRBD2 (6 bases each). Germline CDR1 and CDR2: GTSNPN and SVGIG (reference sequence). The CDR3 covers 14 residues. The chain's CDR3 is CAWSPGAGTNVLTF. In DNA, the CDR3 is TGTGCCTGGAGTCCGGGGGCTGGGACCAACGTCCTGACTTTC. The full variable domain, rest sourced from reference TRBV30 and TRBJ2-6, is SQTIHQWPATLVQPVGSPLSLECTVEGTSNPNLYWYRQAAGRGLQLLFYSVGIGQISSEVPQNLSASRPQDRQFILSSKKLLLSDSGFYLCAWSPGAGTNVLTFGAGSRLTVL.

This clonotype was seen repeatedly, ten times or more. The chain carries TRBV7-8 and TRBJ2-5; possible D gene TRBD1, 6 bases. The CDR3 loop spans 16 amino acids. Per the germline V gene, CDR1 is SGHVS and CDR2 is FQNEAQ. Trimming left V 4 bases short and J 2 bases short, with 17 bases between. The CDR3 loop is CASSSWTEDFQETQYF. The CDR3 bases are TGTGCCAGCAGCTCCTGGACAGAGGATTTTCAAGAGACCCAGTACTTC.

This clonotype was seen at least ten times. Germline is not matched at one junction end, which may reflect a read error. This chain links TRBV11-2 with TRBJ1-6; TRBD1 agrees at 9 bases. This CDR3 has 14 residues. CDR1 and CDR2 from the germline V gene are SGHAT and FQNNGV. This chain's CDR3 is CASSVGQGYSPLHF. CDR3 DNA: TGTGCCAGCAGCGTGGGACAGGGTTATTCCCCCCTCCACTTT.

There are many counts of this clonotype. The chain employs TRBV27 and TRBJ1-1; 7 bases align to TRBD1. Germline V lookup: CDR1 MNHEY, CDR2 SMNVEV (reference sequence). V lost 3 bases to trimming and J lost 10 bases; unmatched junction nucleotides: 11. This CDR3 spans 14 amino acids. CDR3 nucleotide sequence: TGTGCCAGCAGTTTTTTCGGAACAGGGGTGGGAGCTTTCTTT. Its translation is CASSFFGTGVGAFF.

This clonotype was counted at least ten times. This rearrangement joins TRBV11-2 to TRBJ2-4; D is possibly TRBD1 or TRBD2 (5 bases each). The V end lost 0 bases, the J end lost 0 bases, and 18 bases lay between the germline ends. Germline loops: CDR1 SGHAT, CDR2 FQNNGV. This CDR3 region has 19 residues. The CDR3 is CASSLDPAEPGPAKNIQYF. The CDR3, as DNA: TGTGCCAGCAGCTTAGATCCGGCCGAACCGGGGCCAGCCAAAAACATTCAGTACTTC.

The chain has TRBV15 and TRBJ2-2; D gene unclear. The CDR3 contains 15 residues. V was pared by 0 bases and J by 0 bases, with 5 bases between. The germline V gene encodes CDR1 LNHNV and CDR2 YYDKDF (reference sequence). DNA of the CDR3: TGTGCCACCAGCAGAGAAGGGACGAACACCGGGGAGCTGTTTTTT. The encoded protein is CATSREGTNTGELFF.

J is TRBJ2-7 and V is TRBV28; 9 positions agree with TRBD1. This CDR3 comprises 13 residues. Looked up from germline, CDR1 is MDHEN and CDR2 is SYDVKM. Trimming removed 7 bases from V and 4 bases from J; junction bases left unmatched: 5. CDR3 coding DNA: TGTGCCAGCAAGGGGACAGGGTTTTACGAGCAGTACTTC. Its translation: CASKGTGFYEQYF.

This clonotype has at least ten counts. The V and J genes are TRBV28 and TRBJ1-1; perhaps TRBD1 as D (5 bases). The CDR3 runs 14 residues. Germline values: CDR1 MDHEN, CDR2 SYDVKM. The V end lost 4 bases, the J end lost 4 bases, and 13 bases lay between the germline ends. CDR3: CASSSTVGITEAFF. In DNA form, the CDR3 reads TGTGCCAGCAGTTCGACAGTGGGGATCACTGAAGCTTTCTTT.

This clonotype was counted ten times or more. This chain uses TRBV2 with TRBJ1-6, with no clear D. The V end lost 8 bases, the J end lost 8 bases, and 13 bases lay between the germline ends. Germline V gene sequence: CDR1 SNHLY, CDR2 FYNNEI. CDR3 size: 13 residues. CDR3 DNA: TGTGCCAGCTCGGTAGCGATTGATTCACCCCTCCACTTT. Its protein product is CASSVAIDSPLHF.

This clonotype was observed at least ten times. The chain uses TRBV7-2 and TRBJ1-2; 8 bases match TRBD1. The CDR3 totals 15 residues. CDR1 SGHTA and CDR2 FQGNSA come from the germline V gene. The trim removed 5 bases at V and 1 base at J, leaving 6 bases unmatched. CDR3 in amino acids: CASSLKTGDNYGYTF. The CDR3 DNA reads as TGTGCCAGCAGCCTAAAGACAGGGGATAACTATGGCTACACCTTC. Looking up the rest from reference TRBV7-2 and TRBJ1-2 gives the full variable domain: GAGVSQSPSNKVTEKGKDVELRCDPISGHTALYWYRQSLGQGLEFLIYFQGNSAPDKSGLPSDRFSAERTGGSVSTLTIQRTQQEDSAVYLCASSLKTGDNYGYTFGSGTRLTVV.

The rearrangement uses TRBV18 and TRBJ2-5; D unclear. The CDR3 loop spans 15 amino acids. CDR1 and CDR2 (germline): KGHSH, LQKENI. V was pared by 5 bases and J by 5 bases, with 18 bases between. CDR3 DNA sequence: TGTGCCAGCTCATCGAATAGGACGTTGGTGGAGACCCAGTACTTC. This encodes CASSSNRTLVETQYF.

The chain carries TRBV19 and TRBJ2-7; 9 bases line up with TRBD1. With 1 base clipped from V and 3 bases from J, the junction kept 4 bases outside the gene matches. The CDR3 is 15 amino acids. Germline V gives CDR1 LNHDA, CDR2 SQIVND (reference sequence). This CDR3 reads CASSIGGTGNYEQYF. The CDR3 bases are TGTGCCAGTAGTATAGGAGGGACAGGGAACTACGAGCAGTACTTC.